These T cell receptor beta chains were read from a single sample in a study of T cell responses to AZD1222 COVID-19 vaccine. Some clones are missing from TCRdb's copy, which holds only in-frame ones; the method was immunoSEQ multiplex PCR. The sample has 210,000 or so clones; about 94% are singletons. The sequenced sample was peripheral blood, obtained 28 days after the second dose of the MenACWY control vaccine. All receptors come from an adult who received the MenACWY meningococcal vaccine as a control. Both conserved end residues are part of each CDR3. A D gene is named only where the DNA matches it firmly.

J gene,V gene,D gene,CDR3 protein,CDR3 DNA
TRBJ2-7,TRBV7-2,.,CASSLGSTATYEQYF,TGTGCCAGCAGCTTAGGGTCAACTGCCACCTACGAGCAGTACTTC
TRBJ2-3,TRBV28,TRBD2,CASSSFLLAGGDTQYF,TGTGCCAGCAGTTCGTTCCTTCTAGCGGGAGGAGATACGCAGTATTTT
TRBJ1-5,TRBV11-2,.,CASSWGSYQPQHF,TGTGCCAGCAGCTGGGGGAGTTATCAGCCCCAGCATTTT
TRBJ2-7,TRBV28,.,CASSQGEQYF,TGTGCCAGCAGTCAGGGAGAGCAGTACTTC
TRBJ1-5,TRBV19,.,CASSIARVSNQPQHF,TGTGCCAGTAGTATCGCCAGAGTGAGCAATCAGCCCCAGCATTTT
TRBJ1-6,TRBV30,.,CAWSPGLGGSPLHF,TGTGCCTGGAGTCCCGGACTGGGAGGGTCACCCCTCCACTTT
TRBJ2-3,TRBV7-9,.,CASSLGGTSTDTQYF,TGTGCCAGCAGCTTAGGGGGGACTAGCACAGATACGCAGTATTTT
TRBJ1-2,TRBV12-5,.,CASGLPARFTENLNYGYTF,TGTGCTAGTGGTTTGCCCGCGCGATTTACAGAGAACCTTAACTATGGCTACACCTTC
TRBJ1-1,TRBV5-4,.,CASSDRGRMNTEAFF,TGTGCCAGCAGTGACCGCGGTAGGATGAACACTGAAGCTTTCTTT
TRBJ1-5,TRBV19,.,CASTSAANQPQHF,TGTGCCAGTACCTCGGCCGCGAATCAGCCCCAGCATTTT
TRBJ1-5,TRBV2,.,CASRGGWGNQPQHF,TGTGCCAGCAGGGGAGGATGGGGCAATCAGCCCCAGCATTTT